A single sample is the source of the 30 T cell receptor beta chains below, sequenced in a study of T-cell memory formation after mild COVID-19. MiXCR was run by TCRdb on the 5' RACE reads, yielding one entry per CDR3 protein. The table includes hundreds of thousands of distinct CDR3 sequences, 20% to 25% detected once. Sequencing used PBMCs or a T cell subset sorted from them (not recorded which). These receptors came from a young man who had mild COVID-19 (a few samples of this study predate the infection). Cell type and time point are not known.

This chain connects TRBV18 to TRBJ2-3; D not certain. Germline values: CDR1 KGHSH, CDR2 LQKENI. V was shortened by 1 base and J by 5 bases, with 10 bases between the two germline ends. This CDR3 has 14 residues. CDR3 bases: TGTGCCAGCTCACCACGTGGAACGTTAGATACGCAGTATTTT. This sequence encodes CASSPRGTLDTQYF.

The chain carries TRBV5-6 and TRBJ1-2; D unresolved. V was shortened by 0 bases and J by 0 bases, with 6 bases between the two germline ends. The CDR3 covers 14 residues. The germline V gene has CDR1 SGHDT and CDR2 YYEEEE. The CDR3 DNA follows: TGTGCCAGCAGCTTGGTGGGAGCTAACTATGGCTACACCTTC. It specifies CASSLVGANYGYTF.

This clonotype has a handful of counts. This rearrangement joins TRBV4-1 to TRBJ2-1; 11 positions match TRBD2. Trimming cost V 2 bases and J 0 bases; bases outside gene matches: 6. The CDR3 consists of 18 residues. Germline loops: CDR1 MGHRA, CDR2 YSYEKL. The CDR3 DNA follows: TGCGCCAGCAGCCAACTAGCGGGGGGCCCGAGCTCCTACAATGAGCAGTTCTTC. Translating gives CASSQLAGGPSSYNEQFF.

This clonotype was counted ten times or more. The chain links TRBV5-6 to TRBJ1-6, with 8 bases lining up with TRBD1. Germline V gives CDR1 SGHDT, CDR2 YYEEEE. Germline trimming cut 4 bases from V and 10 bases from J; bases unmatched to any gene: 10. CDR3 length equals 15 residues. The CDR3 sequence is CASSRYGTGESPLHF. The CDR3 DNA reads TGTGCCAGCAGCCGGTACGGGACAGGCGAATCACCCCTCCACTTT.

J is TRBJ2-7 and V is TRBV7-9; either TRBD1 or TRBD2 may fit D (5 bases each). Trimming left V 4 bases short and J 5 bases short, with 9 bases between. The CDR3 has 12 amino acids. The germline gives CDR1 SEHNR, CDR2 FQNEAQ (reference sequence). CDR3 protein: CASSSGSHEQYF. DNA of the CDR3: TGTGCCAGCAGCTCAGGGAGCCACGAGCAGTACTTC. Using reference TRBV7-9 and TRBJ2-7 for the parts outside the CDR3, the full variable domain is DTGVSQNPRHKITKRGQNVTFRCDPISEHNRLYWYRQTLGQGPEFLTYFQNEAQLEKSRLLSDRFSAERPKGSFSTLEIQRTEQGDSAMYLCASSSGSHEQYFGPGTRLTVT.

This clonotype was seen a few times. V is TRBV5-1 and J is TRBJ2-3; D is unresolved. Trimming shortened V by 0 bases and J by 5 bases, and 10 bases separated the two germline ends. This CDR3 is built from 14 residues. Per germline, CDR1 SGHRS and CDR2 YFSETQ. CDR3 sequence reads: CASSLERVRDTQYF. CDR3 bases: TGCGCCAGCAGCTTGGAACGGGTCCGAGATACGCAGTATTTT.

The chain links TRBV27 to TRBJ2-1, with unresolved D. The V end was cut by 5 bases, the J end by 0 bases, with 11 bases between. The CDR3 has 15 residues. Germline V gene sequence: CDR1 MNHEY, CDR2 SMNVEV (reference sequence). DNA for the CDR3: TGTGCCAGCAGTCTGAGAGGTGTCTCCTACAATGAGCAGTTCTTC. Its translation is CASSLRGVSYNEQFF.

This clonotype has just a few counts. The rearrangement links TRBV7-2 to TRBJ2-3; 10 bases are a match to TRBD2. Germline V gene lookup returns CDR1 SGHTA and CDR2 FQGNSA. The CDR3 sequence is 18 residues long. Trimming took 5 bases from V and 2 from J; bases not matched to a gene: 13. DNA for the CDR3: TGTGCCAGCAGCACCCGATACGGGACTAGCGCTGCCACAGATACGCAGTATTTT. Protein product: CASSTRYGTSAATDTQYF.

The rearrangement links TRBV11-2 to TRBJ2-3, with D possibly being TRBD2 (5 bases). The length of the CDR3 is 10 residues. In germline, CDR1 is SGHAT, CDR2 FQNNGV. CDR3: CVSGEDTQYF. CDR3 DNA: TGTGTGAGCGGCGAGGATACGCAGTATTTT.

This clonotype was seen a handful of times. The genes are TRBV4-1 and TRBJ1-1; 7 bases align to TRBD1. There are 14 residues in the CDR3. Germline V CDR1 and CDR2: MGHRA, YSYEKL. Trimming cost V 2 bases and J 3 bases; bases outside gene matches: 3. The CDR3 sequence: CASSQQGGHTEAFF. DNA of the CDR3: TGCGCCAGCAGCCAACAAGGGGGCCACACTGAAGCTTTCTTT.

This clonotype was counted only a few times. The chain recombines TRBV25-1 with TRBJ2-5; 11 bases agree with TRBD2. Trimming cost V 6 bases and J 4 bases; bases outside gene matches: 1. CDR3 length: 13 residues. Germline CDR1 MGHDK, CDR2 SYGVNS. The CDR3 nucleotides read TGTGCCAGCAGGCTAGCGGGGGGAGAGACCCAGTACTTC. Its protein product is CASRLAGGETQYF. The full variable domain, its missing parts supplied by reference TRBV25-1 and TRBJ2-5, is EADIYQTPRYLVIGTGKKITLECSQTMGHDKMYWYQQDPGMELHLIHYSYGVNSTEKGDLSSESTVSRIRTEHFPLTLESARPSHTSQYLCASRLAGGETQYFGPGTRLLVL.

The J gene is TRBJ2-7, the V gene TRBV20-1; 11 positions agree with TRBD2. Trimming cost V 3 bases and J 0 bases; bases outside gene matches: 7. Germline V CDR1 and CDR2: DFQATT, SNEGSKA (reference sequence). This CDR3 has 16 amino acids. The CDR3 sequence is CSASTTSGGSSYEQYF. The CDR3, as DNA: TGCAGTGCTAGCACTACTAGCGGGGGAAGCTCCTACGAGCAGTACTTC.

CDR3 DNA: TGTGCCAGTAGTACTAGGACAGTGAGTCGCGAAAAACTGTTTTTT. Its protein is CASSTRTVSREKLFF. The chain links TRBV19 to TRBJ1-4; a weak D match, TRBD1 (6 bases). The CDR3 is made up of 15 amino acids. Deletions cut 4 bases from V and 8 bases from J, with 17 bases between. The V gene's germline CDR1 is LNHDA and CDR2 SQIVND (reference sequence). The whole variable domain, filled in from reference TRBV19 and TRBJ1-4, reads DGGITQSPKYLFRKEGQNVTLSCEQNLNHDAMYWYRQDPGQGLRLIYYSQIVNDFQKGDIAEGYSVSREKKESFPLTVTSAQKNPTAFYLCASSTRTVSREKLFFGSGTQLSVL.

This clonotype appeared a few times. This chain uses TRBV14 with TRBJ2-1, with no clear D. Trimming took off 5 bases at V and 7 bases at J, with 24 bases between the two ends. This CDR3 spans 17 amino acids. Germline V gene sequence: CDR1 SGHDN, CDR2 FVKESK. CDR3 DNA sequence: TGTGCCAGCAGCGCCCGCAGGTTAGCCGTTTCAAGGAATGAGCAGTTCTTC. This translates into CASSARRLAVSRNEQFF.

The chain joins TRBV7-2 to TRBJ1-5; TRBD1 might be the D (5 bases). Trimming removed 1 base from V and 2 bases from J, with 12 bases in between. This CDR3 is 16 amino acids long. Germline V gene sequence: CDR1 SGHTA, CDR2 FQGNSA. The CDR3 is CASSLVQGVRNQPQHF. The CDR3 DNA sequence: TGTGCCAGCAGCTTAGTCCAGGGTGTCCGCAATCAGCCCCAGCATTTT.

This rearrangement joins TRBV5-1 to TRBJ2-3; 7 bases match TRBD1. The CDR3 contains 15 residues. CDR1 and CDR2 (germline): SGHRS, YFSETQ. The J segment lost 2 bases and the V segment lost 6 bases, leaving 9 bases of the junction unmatched. DNA of the CDR3: TGCGCCAGCACCCCTATGCAGGGGGACACAGATACGCAGTATTTT. This encodes CASTPMQGDTDTQYF.

This clonotype was seen a handful of times. The chain links TRBV6-2 or TRBV6-3 to TRBJ2-3, with TRBD2 identical over 7 bases. From germline, CDR1 is MNHEY and CDR2 SVGEGT. J lost 5 bases, V lost 2 bases, and 7 bases had no gene match. There are 15 residues in the CDR3. CDR3 protein: CASSYPAGLIDTQYF. The CDR3 coding sequence is TGTGCCAGCAGTTACCCAGCGGGGCTGATAGATACGCAGTATTTT.

This clonotype was found a few times. The gene calls are TRBV7-2 and TRBJ1-2; 7 bases match TRBD1. J lost 7 bases, V lost 3 bases, and 8 bases had no gene match. In germline, CDR1 is SGHTA, CDR2 FQGNSA. There are 14 residues in the CDR3. As DNA, the CDR3 is TGTGCCAGCAGCTTCGGGACAGCCAGACGTGGCTACACCTTC. Protein product: CASSFGTARRGYTF.

This sequence joins TRBV27 and TRBJ2-5, with no clear D. The CDR3 has 15 residues. The V end was cut by 6 bases, the J end by 2 bases, with 16 bases between. Germline CDR1 is MNHEY and CDR2 is SMNVEV (reference sequence). CDR3 in DNA: TGTGCCAGCAGCCCCACTATGGGGAAACAAGAGACCCAGTACTTC. Translating it yields CASSPTMGKQETQYF.

This clonotype was picked up many times. V is TRBV7-9 and J is TRBJ2-3; no clear D gene. CDR3 size: 17 residues. Deletions cut 2 bases from V and 0 bases from J, with 15 bases between. Per germline, CDR1 SEHNR and CDR2 FQNEAQ (reference sequence). CDR3 bases: TGTGCCAGCAGCTTATCCCACGGAAGCTATAGCACAGATACGCAGTATTTT. Its translation is CASSLSHGSYSTDTQYF.

In this sample, this clonotype turned up a few times. The V and J genes are TRBV15 and TRBJ2-7, with a weak D call TRBD1 (6 bases). The CDR3 length is 16 residues. Between the trimmed V and J ends, which lost 1 base and 3 bases, there was a span of 16 bases. Per the germline V gene, CDR1 is LNHNV and CDR2 is YYDKDF (reference sequence). CDR3 loop: CATSRGLTGSHYEQYF. DNA for the CDR3: TGTGCCACCAGCAGAGGGCTAACAGGGAGCCACTACGAGCAGTACTTC.

The chain recombines TRBV5-1 with TRBJ2-5; a weak D match, TRBD2 (6 bases). The germline V and J ends were trimmed by 2 bases and 7 bases, with 15 bases remaining between them. The CDR3 is made up of 14 amino acids. The germline V gene encodes CDR1 SGHRS and CDR2 YFSETQ. The CDR3 loop reads CASSFGAREATQYF. In DNA form, the CDR3 reads TGCGCCAGCAGCTTTGGGGCCAGGGAGGCGACCCAGTACTTC.

The chain is built from TRBV19 and TRBJ1-1; weak D call: TRBD1 (5 bases). There are 12 residues in the CDR3. V lost 5 bases, J lost 8 bases, and 12 bases lay in between. Germline V gene sequence: CDR1 LNHDA, CDR2 SQIVND (reference sequence). The CDR3, as DNA: TGTGCCAGTAGTCCCCGGGCAGGGGAAGCTTTCTTT. Translated: CASSPRAGEAFF.

This chain joins TRBV6-5 and TRBJ2-5; 11 nucleotides agree with TRBD1. This CDR3 comprises 15 residues. V was pared by 2 bases and J by 5 bases, with 4 bases of the junction left unmatched. Germline CDR1 reads MNHEY; CDR2 reads SVGAGI. The CDR3 region has the DNA TGTGCCAGCAGTTACGGACAGGGGGCGAGGGAGACCCAGTACTTC. Translated: CASSYGQGARETQYF.

The J gene is TRBJ2-7, the V gene TRBV7-9; no definite D call. The CDR3 has 13 residues. V was trimmed by 3 bases and J by 4 bases, leaving 10 bases between them. Per the germline V gene, CDR1 is SEHNR and CDR2 is FQNEAQ (reference sequence). Here the CDR3 reads CASSFPTEYEQYF. In DNA form, the CDR3 reads TGTGCCAGCAGCTTTCCCACGGAGTACGAGCAGTACTTC.

This clonotype has a count of ten or more. The rearrangement links TRBV7-9 to TRBJ1-1; D gene unclear. The CDR3 has 15 residues. Germline CDR1 is SEHNR and CDR2 is FQNEAQ (reference sequence). The V end was cut by 1 base, the J end by 1 base, with 10 bases between. The CDR3 loop is CASSLDSFRNTEAFF. CDR3 nucleotides: TGTGCCAGCAGCTTAGATTCTTTTAGGAACACTGAAGCTTTCTTT.

V gene TRBV5-6 combines with J gene TRBJ2-3; D is unclear. There are 12 residues in the CDR3. V lost 3 bases and J lost 8, with 10 bases in between. Germline assignment: CDR1 SGHDT and CDR2 YYEEEE. The CDR3 coding sequence is TGTGCCAGCAGCTCCAACCGCGGTACGCAGTATTTT. Its translation: CASSSNRGTQYF.

The chain joins TRBV6-5 to TRBJ1-1, with D tentatively TRBD1 (5 bases). Deletions cut 6 bases from V and 4 bases from J, with 21 bases between. Looked up from germline, CDR1 is MNHEY and CDR2 is SVGAGI. This CDR3 comprises 16 residues. The CDR3 nucleotides read TGTGCCAGCAGCTTCCGAGCCACAGGCGTAGGCACTGAAGCTTTCTTT. Translation: CASSFRATGVGTEAFF.

This clonotype appeared a few times. This sequence joins TRBV7-2 and TRBJ1-2, with 8 bases that match TRBD1. The V segment lost 3 bases and the J segment 7 bases; nucleotides outside the gene matches: 10. The CDR3 runs 15 residues. CDR1 and CDR2 (germline): SGHTA, FQGNSA. The CDR3 is CASSFRGQASFGYTF. Here the CDR3 DNA reads TGTGCCAGCAGCTTCAGGGGGCAGGCCTCCTTTGGCTACACCTTC.

This clonotype was seen a handful of times. The chain joins TRBV24-1 to TRBJ2-2; D is possibly TRBD1 or TRBD2 (5 bases each). CDR1 and CDR2 from the germline V gene are KGHDR and SFDVKD. The ends were cut back, 3 bases at V and 0 bases at J, with 10 bases in the middle. The CDR3 loop spans 16 amino acids. The CDR3 reads CATSDTGTANTGELFF. DNA of the CDR3: TGTGCCACCAGTGATACCGGGACGGCGAACACCGGGGAGCTGTTTTTT.